The 17 T cell receptor beta chains below all came from one sample that was sequenced in a study of control samples from healthy donors and cancer patients. Here immunoSEQ multiplex PCR was the method, and the copy in TCRdb shows in-frame clones only, minus some. The data contain about 52,000 clones, 95% of them singletons. The sample was blood. The receptors stem from a man younger than 40 in good health.

The chain couples TRBV7-3 to TRBJ2-3, with TRBD1 matching over 7 bases. Germline trimming cut 3 bases from V and 0 bases from J; bases unmatched to any gene: 3. There are 15 residues in the CDR3. Germline V CDR1 and CDR2: SGHTA, FQGTGA. CDR3 protein: CASSFSQGSTDTQYF. CDR3 in DNA: TGTGCCAGCAGCTTTTCACAGGGGAGCACAGATACGCAGTATTTT.

This chain links TRBV7-9 with TRBJ2-1; 10 positions agree with TRBD2. This CDR3 is 16 amino acids long. The V gene's germline CDR1 is SEHNR and CDR2 FQNEAQ (reference sequence). Trimming at V came to 5 bases and at J to 4 bases, leaving 8 bases not matched to a gene. The CDR3 DNA reads as TGTGCCAGCAGCCCCGGGGGACTAGCGTTTTACAATGAGCAGTTCTTC. Amino acids: CASSPGGLAFYNEQFF.

This chain joins TRBV4-1 and TRBJ1-4, with D uncertain. V was cut by 0 bases and J by 11 bases, with 4 bases left in between. The germline V gene has CDR1 MGHRA and CDR2 YSYEKL. CDR3 length: 11 amino acids. CDR3 sequence (DNA): TGCGCCAGCAGCCAAGAGGGCAAACTGTTTTTT. Protein sequence: CASSQEGKLFF.

A remark on this clone: This CDR3 is also generated by other DNA sequences in the sample. V and J are TRBV5-4 and TRBJ1-1; D possibly corresponds to TRBD1 (5 bases). Trimming shortened V by 5 bases and J by 1 base, and 9 bases separated the two germline ends. CDR1 and CDR2 from the germline V gene are SGHNT and YYREEE (reference sequence). The CDR3 spans 13 residues. The DNA of the CDR3 is TGTGCCAGCAGTCGGGGCGGGAACACTGAAGCTTTCTTT. As protein: CASSRGGNTEAFF.

The V and J genes are TRBV29-1 and TRBJ2-7; D may be TRBD2 (6 bases). The germline V gene encodes CDR1 SQVTM and CDR2 ANQGSEA. This CDR3 contains 11 residues. V was shortened by 4 bases and J by 6 bases, with 10 bases between the two germline ends. The CDR3 region is CSVGGDSEQYF. CDR3 in DNA: TGCAGCGTTGGGGGGGATTCCGAGCAGTACTTC.

V is TRBV9 and J is TRBJ2-7; tentatively, D is TRBD1 (5 bases). The CDR3 extends over 15 amino acids. Germline CDR1 and CDR2: SGDLS and YYNGEE. Between the trimmed V and J ends, which lost 4 bases and 0 bases, there was a span of 14 bases. The CDR3 sequence: CASSKGRLSSYEQYF. The CDR3 DNA reads as TGTGCCAGCAGCAAGGGGCGGCTCAGCTCCTACGAGCAGTACTTC.

The chain uses TRBV7-6 and TRBJ1-3; D call uncertain. CDR1 is SGHVS, CDR2 FNYEAQ, per germline. The CDR3 covers 14 residues. V lost 2 bases to trimming and J lost 2 bases, with 7 bases between them. DNA of the CDR3: TGTGCCAGCAGCTTAAATCCCACTGGAAACACCATATATTTT. It is translated as CASSLNPTGNTIYF. Together with reference TRBV7-6 and TRBJ1-3, the CDR3 gives the full variable domain: GAGVSQSPRYKVTKRGQDVALRCDPISGHVSLYWYRQALGQGPEFLTYFNYEAQQDKSGLPNDRFSAERPEGSISTLTIQRTEQRDSAMYRCASSLNPTGNTIYFGEGSWLTVV.

This chain uses TRBV6-4 with TRBJ2-2; no clear D. The CDR3 is made up of 13 amino acids. Germline V CDR1 and CDR2: MRHNA, SNTAGT. The germline V and J ends were trimmed by 2 bases and 5 bases, with 6 bases remaining between them. CDR3 DNA: TGTGCCAGCAGTGACGGGGATACCGGGGAGCTGTTTTTT. This sequence encodes CASSDGDTGELFF.

The chain is built from TRBV4-1 and TRBJ2-5; D gene uncertain. From germline, CDR1 is MGHRA and CDR2 YSYEKL. CDR3 size: 15 residues. The V end lost 1 base, the J end lost 2 bases, and 11 bases lay between the germline ends. The CDR3 nucleotides are TGCGCCAGCAGCCAAGTATTGGCACAACAAGAGACCCAGTACTTC. Residues: CASSQVLAQQETQYF.

The rearrangement links TRBV27 to TRBJ2-1, with D possibly TRBD1 on 6 matching bases. This CDR3 region has 14 residues. Germline CDR1 MNHEY, CDR2 SMNVEV (reference sequence). V gave up 6 bases and J gave up 2 bases, with 11 bases separating them. CDR3 coding DNA: TGTGCCAGCAGCCCCAGGGGACCCTACAATGAGCAGTTCTTC. Its translation: CASSPRGPYNEQFF.

This chain uses TRBV25-1 with TRBJ1-4; TRBD1 agrees at 9 bases. This CDR3 is 14 amino acids long. With 6 bases clipped from V and 5 bases from J, the junction kept 4 bases outside the gene matches. The germline gives CDR1 MGHDK, CDR2 SYGVNS. Here the CDR3 DNA reads TGTGCCAGCAGCACCGGGACAGGGAATGAAAAACTGTTTTTT. It encodes CASSTGTGNEKLFF. The full variable domain, with the rest looked up from reference TRBV25-1 and TRBJ1-4, is EADIYQTPRYLVIGTGKKITLECSQTMGHDKMYWYQQDPGMELHLIHYSYGVNSTEKGDLSSESTVSRIRTEHFPLTLESARPSHTSQYLCASSTGTGNEKLFFGSGTQLSVL.

The chain uses TRBV9 and TRBJ2-1; D perhaps matches TRBD2 (6 bases). This CDR3 contains 14 residues. Looked up from germline, CDR1 is SGDLS and CDR2 is YYNGEE. Trimming shortened V by 3 bases and J by 6 bases, and 13 bases separated the two germline ends. The CDR3 DNA reads TGTGCCAGCAGCGCCGAACGGGACTCCAATGAGCAGTTCTTC. The encoded protein is CASSAERDSNEQFF.

This CDR3 is CASSPPGGAETQYF. CDR3 DNA sequence: TGTGCCAGCAGTCCTCCCGGGGGGGCGGAGACCCAGTACTTC. The chain joins TRBV28 to TRBJ2-5; 8 bases are shared with TRBD2. Germline CDR1 MDHEN, CDR2 SYDVKM. V shed 5 bases, J shed 5 bases, and the junction held 7 bases outside the gene matches. The CDR3 length is 14 residues.

This chain uses TRBV5-1 with TRBJ2-7, with 11 bases identical to TRBD1. This CDR3 region has 16 residues. The germline V gene has CDR1 SGHRS and CDR2 YFSETQ. After removal of 1 base from V and 4 bases from J, the junction contained 7 bases not matched to a gene. The CDR3 sequence: CASSLSPGQGAYEQYF. The CDR3 region has the DNA TGCGCCAGCAGCTTGAGCCCTGGACAGGGGGCGTACGAGCAGTACTTC. The full variable domain, completed using reference TRBV5-1 and TRBJ2-7, is KAGVTQTPRYLIKTRGQQVTLSCSPISGHRSVSWYQQTPGQGLQFLFEYFSETQRNKGNFPGRFSGRQFSNSRSEMNVSTLELGDSALYLCASSLSPGQGAYEQYFGPGTRLTVT.

This chain uses TRBV5-4 with TRBJ2-4; 13 bases map to TRBD2. This CDR3 contains 17 residues. Germline V gives CDR1 SGHNT, CDR2 YYREEE (reference sequence). Trimming at V came to 3 bases and at J to 3 bases, leaving 6 bases not matched to a gene. CDR3 loop: CASSSGLAGLDKNIQYF. CDR3 bases: TGTGCCAGCAGCTCGGGACTAGCGGGGCTTGACAAAAACATTCAGTACTTC.

In this sample, this clone turned up once. V gene TRBV19 combines with J gene TRBJ1-1, with D uncertain. Germline V gene sequence: CDR1 LNHDA, CDR2 SQIVND (reference sequence). CDR3 length equals 12 residues. V gave up 7 bases and J gave up 1 base, with 7 bases separating them. CDR3 region: CASKPGNTEAFF. The CDR3 DNA is TGTGCCAGTAAGCCAGGGAACACTGAAGCTTTCTTT.

This rearrangement joins TRBV27 to TRBJ2-1; either TRBD1 or TRBD2 may supply D (5 bases each). Germline CDR1 reads MNHEY; CDR2 reads SMNVEV (reference sequence). The germline V and J ends were trimmed by 7 bases and 5 bases, with 15 bases remaining between them. This CDR3 comprises 14 residues. DNA of the CDR3: TGTGCCAGCATGGGGGTCAAACCTAACAATGAGCAGTTCTTC. Its protein product is CASMGVKPNNEQFF.